This T cell receptor (beta chain) appears in the sequencing data of a study of cytomegalovirus exposure and HLA in healthy donors. Study-wide context: Of roughly 400 genotyped donors, roughly 81% clustered with self-reported Caucasian donors.

Findings and caveats of the study: The CMV antigen specificity of a few CMV-associated chains was confirmed through in vitro analysis. The authors later linked a missense DCLRE1C variant to TCR beta V- and J-gene trimming. Many donors carried some public TCRs, although rarity characterized most TCR sequences.

On this clone itself: Antigen: not known.

A multiplex PCR was run with 60 Vbeta primers and 13 Jbeta primers. Measured with immunoSEQ multiplex PCR; TCRdb has only the in-frame clones, and not every one. Of 110,000 or so clones listed, roughly 77% are singletons. Germline values: CDR1 SGHKS, CDR2 YYEKEE (reference sequence). V was shortened by 4 bases and J by 5 bases, with 15 bases between the two germline ends. The CDR3 totals 14 residues. This clonotype was obtained from a man in his fifties in good health and CMV-seropositive. The J gene is TRBJ2-5, the V gene TRBV5-5; the D is unclear. Sequenced material: PBMCs. The CDR3 is CASSPTVRWETQYF. CDR3 coding DNA: TGTGCCAGCAGCCCTACGGTGAGGTGGGAGACCCAGTACTTC.